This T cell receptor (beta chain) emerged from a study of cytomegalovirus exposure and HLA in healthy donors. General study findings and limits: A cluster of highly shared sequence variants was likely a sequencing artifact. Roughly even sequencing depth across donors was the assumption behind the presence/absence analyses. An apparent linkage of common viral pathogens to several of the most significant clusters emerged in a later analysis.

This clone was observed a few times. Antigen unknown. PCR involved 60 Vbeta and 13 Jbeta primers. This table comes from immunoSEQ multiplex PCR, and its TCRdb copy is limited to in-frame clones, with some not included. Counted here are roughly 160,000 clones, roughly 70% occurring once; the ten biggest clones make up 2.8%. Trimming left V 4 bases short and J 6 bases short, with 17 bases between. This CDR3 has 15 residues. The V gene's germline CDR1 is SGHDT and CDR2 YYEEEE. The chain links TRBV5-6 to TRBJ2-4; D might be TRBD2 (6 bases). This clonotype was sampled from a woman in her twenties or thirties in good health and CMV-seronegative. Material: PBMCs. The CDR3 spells CASSGRSDARNIQYF. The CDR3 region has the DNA TGTGCCAGCAGCGGGAGGTCTGATGCCCGAAACATTCAGTACTTC.